These 6 T cell receptor beta chains originate from one sample sequenced in a study of blood T cell repertoires in COVID-19. Produced via immunoSEQ multiplex PCR; TCRdb's table is partial and in-frame only. The sample holds tens of thousands of clones, almost 85% seen once. Sequencing used peripheral blood. The origin of the receptors is a human donor in a cohort sampled during active COVID-19.

For this clone: Its ends do not fully match the called genes, so a read error is possible. Within the sample, other DNA sequences also encode this same CDR3. The J gene is TRBJ1-5, the V gene TRBV2; TRBD1 matches 7 bases. Germline assignment: CDR1 SNHLY and CDR2 FYNNEI. This CDR3 comprises 14 residues. This CDR3 reads CASDRESGNQPQHF. The CDR3 nucleotides read TGCGCCAGCGACAGGGAGAGTGGGAATCAGCCCCAGCATTTT.

The chain uses TRBV19 and TRBJ1-2, with D possibly matching TRBD1 (6 bases). V was pared by 3 bases and J by 0 bases, with 11 bases between. CDR1 and CDR2 from the germline V gene are LNHDA and SQIVND (reference sequence). CDR3 length equals 15 residues. As DNA, the CDR3 is TGTGCCAGTAGTATTCTCCGGACAGCTAACTATGGCTACACCTTC. Protein: CASSILRTANYGYTF. Together with reference TRBV19 and TRBJ1-2, the CDR3 gives the full variable domain: DGGITQSPKYLFRKEGQNVTLSCEQNLNHDAMYWYRQDPGQGLRLIYYSQIVNDFQKGDIAEGYSVSREKKESFPLTVTSAQKNPTAFYLCASSILRTANYGYTFGSGTRLTVV.

This chain uses TRBV7-2 with TRBJ2-2; possibly TRBD1 for D (5 bases). The CDR3 is 14 amino acids. V lost 4 bases to trimming and J lost 4 bases, with 10 bases between them. Germline CDR1 reads SGHTA; CDR2 reads FQGNSA. CDR3 region: CASSSQGFTGELFF. Written as DNA, the CDR3 is TGTGCCAGCAGCTCCCAGGGTTTCACCGGGGAGCTGTTTTTT.

V gene TRBV6-5 combines with J gene TRBJ1-4; 8 bases match TRBD1. Germline V gene data show CDR1 as MNHEY and CDR2 as SVGAGI. Losses at the gene ends were 7 bases for V and 9 bases for J; bases not matched to a gene: 10. The CDR3 loop spans 14 amino acids. The CDR3, as DNA: TGTGCCAGCACCGCCCCAGGGGGCTGGAAAAAACTGTTTTTT. It encodes CASTAPGGWKKLFF.

V gene TRBV19 combines with J gene TRBJ1-6; D may be TRBD1 (6 bases). The CDR3 covers 14 residues. Trimming shortened V by 6 bases and J by 10 bases, and 16 bases separated the two germline ends. Germline V gene sequence: CDR1 LNHDA, CDR2 SQIVND (reference sequence). CDR3 sequence: CASRQGALGSPLHF. For the CDR3, the DNA is TGTGCCAGTAGACAGGGTGCGTTAGGGTCACCCCTCCACTTT.

This clone came up a few times. V usage is TRBV5-5 and J usage is TRBJ2-1; D ambiguous. CDR1 SGHKS and CDR2 YYEKEE come from the germline V gene (reference sequence). The V gene lost 0 bases and the J gene lost 7 bases, with 11 bases spanning the gap. The CDR3 is made up of 14 amino acids. The CDR3 DNA reads as TGTGCCAGCAGCTTGGTCGGCGGTAGGAATGAGCAGTTCTTC. Amino acid sequence: CASSLVGGRNEQFF.